These 22 T cell receptor beta chains share one sample of origin, sequenced in a study of cytomegalovirus exposure and HLA in healthy donors. The repertoire was sequenced with immunoSEQ multiplex PCR; TCRdb's copy has only in-frame clones and lacks some. In the table there are about 120,000 clones, 85% of which are singletons. The material sequenced was PBMCs. The receptor set was obtained from a woman in her 30s in good health and CMV-seronegative.

The chain has TRBV5-3 and TRBJ2-5; 11 bases are shared with TRBD1. Being an ORF, TRBV5-3 has a function that is uncertain. Unmatched junction bases numbered 3, after V lost 3 bases and J lost 5 bases. The length of the CDR3 is 14 residues. The CDR3 here is CARSSGTGGETQYF. The DNA of the CDR3 is TGTGCCAGAAGCTCCGGGACAGGGGGGGAGACCCAGTACTTC.

The chain carries TRBV10-3 and TRBJ2-1; 7 bases line up with TRBD2. Per germline, CDR1 ENHRY and CDR2 SYGVKD. The CDR3 is 15 residues long. V shed 6 bases, J shed 5 bases, and the junction held 10 bases outside the gene matches. CDR3 in DNA: TGTGCCATCAGGGACTGGGGAGGGCCTAACAATGAGCAGTTCTTC. Its translation is CAIRDWGGPNNEQFF.

The chain combines TRBV27 with TRBJ2-7, with 12 bases that match TRBD1. This CDR3 comprises 14 residues. Per germline, CDR1 MNHEY and CDR2 SMNVEV (reference sequence). V was clipped by 10 bases and J by 4 bases; unmatched bases: 8. The CDR3 reads CATSPGQGAYEQYF. The CDR3 DNA reads TGTGCCACGTCGCCGGGACAGGGGGCTTACGAGCAGTACTTC.

The chain has TRBV7-6 and TRBJ1-1; D gene ambiguous. Trimming left V 5 bases short and J 11 bases short, with 18 bases between. CDR1 SGHVS and CDR2 FNYEAQ come from the germline V gene. The CDR3 covers 13 residues. The chain's CDR3 is CASSQDWTGSAFF. The DNA for the CDR3 is TGTGCCAGCAGCCAGGACTGGACGGGTTCGGCTTTCTTT.

The V and J genes are TRBV14 and TRBJ2-1; 11 bases align to TRBD2. Trimming removed 0 bases from V and 7 bases from J; junction bases left unmatched: 11. The germline gives CDR1 SGHDN, CDR2 FVKESK. CDR3 length equals 18 residues. CDR3 region: CASSQDWASGGWGNEQFF. The CDR3 bases are TGTGCCAGCAGCCAAGATTGGGCTAGCGGGGGGTGGGGAAATGAGCAGTTCTTC.

The CDR3 protein is CASSYRDGRTEAFF. The CDR3 DNA reads TGTGCCAGCAGCTACAGGGACGGTAGGACTGAAGCTTTCTTT. V gene TRBV7-2 combines with J gene TRBJ1-1; D is possibly TRBD1 (6 bases). V was cut by 4 bases and J by 5 bases, with 14 bases left in between. The germline V gene has CDR1 SGHTA and CDR2 FQGNSA. The CDR3 has 14 residues.

This chain uses TRBV19 with TRBJ2-7; 9 positions agree with TRBD2. This CDR3 has 15 residues. Germline CDR1 reads LNHDA; CDR2 reads SQIVND (reference sequence). J was trimmed by 3 bases and V by 5 bases; bases with no gene match: 8. CDR3 sequence: CASSPLAGGGYEQYF. In nucleotides, the CDR3 is TGTGCCAGTAGTCCCCTGGCGGGGGGGGGCTACGAGCAGTACTTC.

This clone has a single count. The rearrangement uses TRBV9 and TRBJ2-2; D is undetermined. V lost 5 bases and J lost 0, with 14 bases in between. The CDR3 totals 16 residues. CDR1 is SGDLS, CDR2 YYNGEE, per germline. The CDR3, as DNA: TGTGCCAGCAGTCACAGAGTCACCGCGAACACCGGGGAGCTGTTTTTT. This codes for CASSHRVTANTGELFF. The full variable domain, completed using reference TRBV9 and TRBJ2-2, is DSGVTQTPKHLITATGQRVTLRCSPRSGDLSVYWYQQSLDQGLQFLIQYYNGEERAKGNILERFSAQQFPDLHSELNLSSLELGDSALYFCASSHRVTANTGELFFGEGSRLTVL.

The genes are TRBV19 and TRBJ2-7; unclear D gene. This CDR3 comprises 14 residues. The ends were cut back, 4 bases at V and 6 bases at J, with 16 bases in the middle. CDR1 LNHDA and CDR2 SQIVND come from the germline V gene (reference sequence). CDR3 loop: CASSSRVFPLEQYF. For the CDR3, the DNA is TGTGCCAGTAGTAGCCGGGTCTTCCCCCTCGAGCAGTACTTC.

This clone was observed a single time. CDR3 in amino acids: CASSWGDRDTDTQYF. Here the CDR3 DNA reads TGTGCCAGCAGTTGGGGGGACAGAGACACAGATACGCAGTATTTT. The chain employs TRBV2 and TRBJ2-3, with a possible D match to TRBD1 (7 bases). Germline lookup yields CDR1 SNHLY and CDR2 FYNNEI. The CDR3 is made up of 15 amino acids. Trimming shortened V by 5 bases and J by 2 bases, and 14 bases separated the two germline ends.

The V and J genes are TRBV7-2 and TRBJ1-2; tentatively, D is TRBD1 (5 bases). V lost 0 bases, J lost 7 bases, and 21 bases lay in between. The CDR3 contains 17 residues. Germline values: CDR1 SGHTA, CDR2 FQGNSA. The CDR3 loop is CASSLAPGELGLVGYTF. The CDR3 nucleotides read TGTGCCAGCAGCTTAGCGCCGGGGGAGCTTGGTTTGGTTGGCTACACCTTC.

V gene TRBV5-8 combines with J gene TRBJ2-7; 8 bases are a match to TRBD1. Trimming removed 1 base from V and 5 bases from J; junction bases left unmatched: 2. The length of the CDR3 is 13 residues. Germline V lookup: CDR1 SGHTS, CDR2 YDEGEE. In nucleotides, the CDR3 is TGTGCCAGCAGCTTGCCAGGGGGCCACGAGCAGTACTTC. It encodes CASSLPGGHEQYF. The entire variable domain, with the rest obtained from reference TRBV5-8 and TRBJ2-7, is as follows: EAGVTQSPTHLIKTRGQQATLRCSPISGHTSVYWYQQALGLGLQFLLWYDEGEERNRGNFPPRFSGRQFPNYSSELNVNALELEDSALYLCASSLPGGHEQYFGPGTRLTVT.

The chain couples TRBV19 to TRBJ2-7, with a weak D call TRBD1 (5 bases). V lost 5 bases and J 2 bases, leaving 10 bases between the germline ends. CDR3 size: 13 residues. Germline V gene data show CDR1 as LNHDA and CDR2 as SQIVND (reference sequence). DNA for the CDR3: TGTGCCAGTAGTTGGGGCCCAACCTACGAGCAGTACTTC. This translates into CASSWGPTYEQYF.

This clone was seen only a few times. The chain combines TRBV4-1 with TRBJ1-6, with D perhaps TRBD1 (5 bases). Germline V gives CDR1 MGHRA, CDR2 YSYEKL. V dropped 1 base and J dropped 5 bases, with 9 bases sitting between them. There are 15 residues in the CDR3. Written as DNA, the CDR3 is TGCGCCAGCAGCCAAGCAGGGACTAATAATTCACCCCTCCACTTT. Translated, it gives CASSQAGTNNSPLHF.

J is TRBJ1-1 and V is TRBV29-1; TRBD1 is a possible D gene (6 bases). Germline CDR1 SQVTM, CDR2 ANQGSEA. The CDR3 is 11 amino acids. The CDR3 here is CLAESGAEAFF. CDR3 DNA sequence: TGCCTCGCAGAGTCAGGGGCTGAAGCTTTCTTT.

V is TRBV10-3 and J is TRBJ2-1; 8 positions agree with TRBD1. The CDR3 has 15 amino acids. Germline trimming cut 10 bases from V and 3 bases from J; bases unmatched to any gene: 11. CDR1 ENHRY and CDR2 SYGVKD come from the germline V gene. CDR3 nucleotide sequence: TGTGCCACGGCCCAGGGGGCGGTTGGCTACAATGAGCAGTTCTTC. Amino acid sequence: CATAQGAVGYNEQFF.

The chain uses TRBV9 and TRBJ1-1; the match to TRBD1 covers 8 bases. The CDR3 spans 14 residues. The germline V gene has CDR1 SGDLS and CDR2 YYNGEE. V gave up 2 bases and J gave up 2 bases; unmatched junction bases: 2. The CDR3 DNA reads TGTGCCAGCAGCGTGGGACAGGCAAACACTGAAGCTTTCTTT. This translates into CASSVGQANTEAFF.

The rearrangement joins TRBV6-1 to TRBJ1-5; 8 positions agree with TRBD1. Trimming took 2 bases from V and 7 from J; bases not matched to a gene: 1. This CDR3 contains 13 residues. Germline CDR1 reads MNHNS; CDR2 reads SASEGT. The CDR3 bases are TGTGCCAGCAGTGAAACAGGGGGGCAGCCCCAGCATTTT. Encoded protein: CASSETGGQPQHF.

V gene TRBV11-2 combines with J gene TRBJ1-2; 8 nucleotides agree with TRBD1. Losses at the gene ends were 5 bases for V and 6 bases for J; bases not matched to a gene: 8. The CDR3 spans 14 residues. Germline V gene sequence: CDR1 SGHAT, CDR2 FQNNGV. The CDR3 loop is CASSGQGLWDGYTF. Here the CDR3 DNA reads TGTGCCAGCAGCGGACAGGGATTGTGGGATGGCTACACCTTC.

This chain connects TRBV7-9 to TRBJ2-3, with D perhaps matching TRBD2 (5 bases). Germline lookup yields CDR1 SEHNR and CDR2 FQNEAQ (reference sequence). V lost 0 bases, J lost 2 bases, and 18 bases lay in between. This CDR3 is 18 amino acids long. CDR3 sequence reads: CASSLAQSGIGHTDTQYF. For the CDR3, the DNA is TGTGCCAGCAGCTTAGCGCAATCCGGGATCGGGCACACAGATACGCAGTATTTT.

The gene calls are TRBV13 and TRBJ2-5; 14 bases agree with TRBD2. Germline V gene sequence: CDR1 PRHDT, CDR2 FYEKMQ (reference sequence). J gave up 5 bases and V 4 bases, and 6 bases lay outside the gene matches. The CDR3 totals 16 residues. For the CDR3, the DNA is TGTGCCAGCAGCTACGGACTAGCGGGGGGCGGGGAGACCCAGTACTTC. It encodes CASSYGLAGGGETQYF. The complete variable domain, with remaining parts taken from reference TRBV13 and TRBJ2-5, reads AAGVIQSPRHLIKEKRETATLKCYPIPRHDTVYWYQQGPGQDPQFLISFYEKMQSDKGSIPDRFSAQQFSDYHSELNMSSLELGDSALYFCASSYGLAGGGETQYFGPGTRLLVL.

The chain has TRBV4-3 and TRBJ2-3; 7 nucleotides align to TRBD2. CDR3 length: 18 amino acids. CDR1 LGHNA and CDR2 YSLEER come from the germline V gene. With 3 bases clipped from V and 3 bases from J, the junction kept 15 bases outside the gene matches. Here the CDR3 reads CASSQGRTAGYGTDTQYF. The CDR3 DNA is TGCGCCAGCAGCCAGGGAAGAACAGCGGGGTATGGAACAGATACGCAGTATTTT.